What follows is one TCR beta chain and its context. Repertoires were generated with immunoSEQ multiplex PCR, while TCRdb's copy carries only in-frame clones and drops some. This table holds roughly 32,000 clones, approximately 90% found once. These data originate in a study of blood T cell repertoires in COVID-19. The germline V gene encodes CDR1 SGHTA and CDR2 FQGNSA. The CDR3 spans 17 residues. Germline trimming cut 5 bases from V and 5 bases from J; bases unmatched to any gene: 14. The sequenced sample consisted of peripheral blood. The chain carries TRBV7-2 and TRBJ2-5; 10 bases are a match to TRBD2. The receptor's source is a man aged 50 to 60 with active or convalescent COVID-19. CDR3 in amino acids: CASSDPGTSVAMETQYF. DNA for the CDR3: TGTGCCAGCAGCGACCCCGGGACTAGCGTTGCCATGGAGACCCAGTACTTC.